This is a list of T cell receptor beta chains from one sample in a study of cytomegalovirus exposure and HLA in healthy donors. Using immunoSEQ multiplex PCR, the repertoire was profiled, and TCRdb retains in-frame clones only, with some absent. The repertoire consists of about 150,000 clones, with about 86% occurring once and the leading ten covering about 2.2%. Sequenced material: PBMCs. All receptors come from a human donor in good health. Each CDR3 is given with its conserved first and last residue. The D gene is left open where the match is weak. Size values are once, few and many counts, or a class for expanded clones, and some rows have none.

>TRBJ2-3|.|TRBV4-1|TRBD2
TGCGCCAGCAGCCCATTGGGACTAGCGGGGGCTGGGGATACGCAGTATTTT
CASSPLGLAGAGDTQYF
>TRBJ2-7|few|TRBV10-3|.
TGTGCCATCAGTGAGCCGGGACTCGTGGGAGACGAGCAGTACTTC
CAISEPGLVGDEQYF
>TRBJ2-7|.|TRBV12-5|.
TGTGCTAGTGGCACTGACACAGTCCACGAGCAGTACTTC
CASGTDTVHEQYF
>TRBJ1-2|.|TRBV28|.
TGTGCCAGCAGTCCGGGTCCTGGCTACACCTTC
CASSPGPGYTF
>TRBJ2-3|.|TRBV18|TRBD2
TGTGCCAGCTCACCACCGGAACTAGCGGGAGGAGATACGCAGTATTTT
CASSPPELAGGDTQYF
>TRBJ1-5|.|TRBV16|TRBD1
TGTGCCAGCAGCCAATTTAGTTGGACAGGGAATCAGCCCCAGCATTTT
CASSQFSWTGNQPQHF
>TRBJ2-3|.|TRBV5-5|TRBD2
TGTGCCAGCAGCTTGGCCCCTCGACTAGCGCTTAGCACAGATACGCAGTATTTT
CASSLAPRLALSTDTQYF
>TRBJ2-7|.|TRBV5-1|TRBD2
TGCGCCAGCAGCTTGGGGACTAGCGGGCCTTACGAGCAGTACTTC
CASSLGTSGPYEQYF
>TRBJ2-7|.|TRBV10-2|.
TGCGCCAGCAGTGCGTCCAGGGTAGCCTCCTACGAGCAGTACTTC
CASSASRVASYEQYF
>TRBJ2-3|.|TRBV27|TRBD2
TGTGCCAGCAGTCCAGCGGGAGTACCCACAGATACGCAGTATTTT
CASSPAGVPTDTQYF
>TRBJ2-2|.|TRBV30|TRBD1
TGTGCCTGGAAACAGGGGGGAATAACCGGGGAGCTGTTTTTT
CAWKQGGITGELFF
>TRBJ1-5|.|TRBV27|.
TGTGCCAGCAGTGAAACTTACCAGCCCCAGCATTTT
CASSETYQPQHF
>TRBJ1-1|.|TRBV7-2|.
TGTGCCAGCAGCTTATTTGGCTGGGCGAAGGACACTGAAGCTTTCTTT
CASSLFGWAKDTEAFF
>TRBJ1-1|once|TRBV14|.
TGTGCCAGCAGCCAACTCGGTAATCGGAACACTGAAGCTTTCTTT
CASSQLGNRNTEAFF
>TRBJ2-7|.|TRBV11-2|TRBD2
TGTGCCAGCAGCTTAGCCCTAGGCGGGGGCTCCTACGAGCAGTACTTC
CASSLALGGGSYEQYF
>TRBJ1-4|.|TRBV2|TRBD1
TGTGCCAGCAGCCGGGACAGGGAGATCGTCGAAAAACTGTTTTTT
CASSRDREIVEKLFF
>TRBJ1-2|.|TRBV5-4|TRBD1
TGTGCCAGCAGCCCCGGACAGGGGGCAAGAGCCTATGGCTACACCTTC
CASSPGQGARAYGYTF
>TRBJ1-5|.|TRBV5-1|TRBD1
TGCGCCAGCAGCTTGGATACAGGGGATTATCAGCCCCAGCATTTT
CASSLDTGDYQPQHF
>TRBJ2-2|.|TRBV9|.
TGTGCCAGCAGCGTAGTAAGCGGCCCCACCGGGGAGCTGTTTTTT
CASSVVSGPTGELFF
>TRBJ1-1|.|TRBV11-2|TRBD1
TGTGCCAGCGGACTACAGGGGTACACTGAAGCTTTCTTT
CASGLQGYTEAFF
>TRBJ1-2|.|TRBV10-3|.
TGTGCCATCAGTGAGGTTGGGGAGAGATCGGGCGGCTACACCTTC
CAISEVGERSGGYTF
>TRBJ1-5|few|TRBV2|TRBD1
TGTGCCAGCAGTCCGGACAGGGGAAAGGGTCAGCCCCAGCATTTT
CASSPDRGKGQPQHF
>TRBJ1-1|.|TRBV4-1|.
TGCGCCAGCAGCCAAGAAGGCAGGGAAGCTTTCTTT
CASSQEGREAFF
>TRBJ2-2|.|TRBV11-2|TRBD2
TGTGCCAGCAGCTTAAGGCCAAAAGCGGGAGGTGGGGCCGGGGAGCTGTTTTTT
CASSLRPKAGGGAGELFF
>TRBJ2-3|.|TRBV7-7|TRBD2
TGTGCCAGCAGCTTGGGACTAGCGGGTCCCGCAGATACGCAGTATTTT
CASSLGLAGPADTQYF
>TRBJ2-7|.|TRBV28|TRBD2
TGTGTCTCGGGACTAGCGGGCCACTACGAGCAGTACTTC
CVSGLAGHYEQYF
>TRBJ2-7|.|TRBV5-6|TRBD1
TGTGCCAGCAGCCCGGGGACAGGGGTTTCCTACGAGCAGTACTTC
CASSPGTGVSYEQYF
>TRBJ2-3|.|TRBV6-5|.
TGTGCCAGCCGCGCTGTAGGGGATGCGGATACGCAGTATTTT
CASRAVGDADTQYF
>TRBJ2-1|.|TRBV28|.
TGTGCCAGCAGGTTACAGGGATACAATGAGCAGTTCTTC
CASRLQGYNEQFF
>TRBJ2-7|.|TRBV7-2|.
TGTGCCAGCAGCTTGACTAGTTTAAATAAGCAGTACTTC
CASSLTSLNKQYF
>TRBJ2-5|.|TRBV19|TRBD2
TGTGCCAGTAGTACCCCTTGGCTAGCGGGAGAAGAGACCCAGTACTTC
CASSTPWLAGEETQYF
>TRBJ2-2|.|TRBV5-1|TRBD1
TGCGCCAGCAGCTTGCACGGACAGGGGGCGAACACCGGGGAGCTGTTTTTT
CASSLHGQGANTGELFF
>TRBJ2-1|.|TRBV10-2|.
TGCGCCAGCAGTGAGAAGGGGGGGCGTGTGGAGGTTTACAATGAGCAGTTCTTC
CASSEKGGRVEVYNEQFF
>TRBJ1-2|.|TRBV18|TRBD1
TGTGCCAGCTCACTTTCGACAGGGGCTAACTATGGCTACACCTTC
CASSLSTGANYGYTF
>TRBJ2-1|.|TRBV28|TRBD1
TGTGCCAGCAGTTTATCCAGGGGGCGTAAGATCTCCTACAATGAGCAGTTCTTC
CASSLSRGRKISYNEQFF
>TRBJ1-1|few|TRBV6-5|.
TGTGCCAGCAGTGCCTCACAGGGATTTGGGACTGAAGCTTTCTTT
CASSASQGFGTEAFF
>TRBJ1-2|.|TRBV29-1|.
TGCAGCGTTAATCGAGTAAACTATGGCTACACCTTC
CSVNRVNYGYTF